These 13 T cell receptor beta chains were all obtained from the same sample, sequenced in a study of blood T cell repertoires in COVID-19. TCRdb keeps only in-frame clones here, not all; method: immunoSEQ multiplex PCR. The sample yields roughly 54,000 clones, just over 85% seen once. The sample was peripheral blood. These receptors were obtained from a human donor in a cohort sampled during active COVID-19.

This chain uses TRBV6-5 with TRBJ1-1; the D is unclear. V lost 8 bases, J lost 0 bases, and 4 bases lay in between. CDR3 length equals 11 residues. Germline lookup yields CDR1 MNHEY and CDR2 SVGAGI. This CDR3 is CASRVNTEAFF. Here the CDR3 DNA reads TGTGCCAGCCGGGTGAACACTGAAGCTTTCTTT.

The chain is built from TRBV6-5 and TRBJ1-2, with 10 bases lining up with TRBD1. Germline V lookup: CDR1 MNHEY, CDR2 SVGAGI. Unmatched junction bases numbered 10, after V lost 8 bases and J lost 4 bases. The CDR3 is 15 amino acids. CDR3 region: CASVSGTGVLYGYTF. CDR3 nucleotide sequence: TGTGCCAGCGTCTCCGGGACAGGGGTCCTCTATGGCTACACCTTC.

CDR3 DNA sequence: TGTGCCAGCAGTTACTCATGGGGGGAGACTCAGCCCCAGCATTTT. Protein sequence: CASSYSWGETQPQHF. The V call is TRBV6-5, the J call TRBJ1-5; TRBD1 might be the D (5 bases). This CDR3 comprises 15 residues. Germline-derived CDR1 and CDR2 are MNHEY and SVGAGI. Trimming cost V 0 bases and J 6 bases, with 12 bases left between them.

The chain is built from TRBV4-1 and TRBJ1-2; the D gene is possibly TRBD1 (6 bases). The ends were cut back, 4 bases at V and 8 bases at J, with 14 bases in the middle. Germline lookup yields CDR1 MGHRA and CDR2 YSYEKL. This CDR3 region has 13 residues. CDR3: CASSLSTGLGYTF. CDR3 sequence (DNA): TGCGCCAGCAGCCTTAGTACAGGGCTCGGCTACACCTTC.

The chain combines TRBV4-2 with TRBJ2-4; TRBD2 matches 7 bases. CDR1 is LGHNA and CDR2 is YNFKEQ in the germline V gene. The CDR3 extends over 16 amino acids. J was trimmed by 3 bases and V by 3 bases; bases with no gene match: 8. The CDR3 here is CASSQAAGVDKNIQYF. Written as DNA, the CDR3 is TGTGCCAGCAGCCAGGCGGCGGGAGTAGACAAAAACATTCAGTACTTC.

This chain links TRBV7-9 with TRBJ1-4; TRBD1 is a possible D gene (5 bases). Looked up from germline, CDR1 is SEHNR and CDR2 is FQNEAQ (reference sequence). The V end was cut by 3 bases, the J end by 8 bases, with 10 bases between. The CDR3 is made up of 13 amino acids. DNA for the CDR3: TGTGCCAGCAGCTTCCGCCCAGGGGAAAAACTGTTTTTT. Translated: CASSFRPGEKLFF.

The count of this clone is one. This sequence joins TRBV7-9 and TRBJ2-1, with D tentatively TRBD2 (5 bases). The CDR3 spans 17 residues. Germline lookup yields CDR1 SEHNR and CDR2 FQNEAQ (reference sequence). With 5 bases removed from V and 5 bases from J, the gap between germline ends came to 22 bases. CDR3 sequence reads: CASSPRPKGLTNNEQFF. CDR3 coding DNA: TGTGCCAGCAGCCCTCGCCCTAAAGGACTCACAAACAATGAGCAGTTCTTC.

The CDR3 loop reads CASSQGVTGDQPQHF. DNA for the CDR3: TGTGCCAGCAGCCAAGGGGTCACAGGGGATCAGCCCCAGCATTTT. V and J are TRBV4-2 and TRBJ1-5; 7 bases fit TRBD1. This CDR3 has 15 amino acids. V gave up 1 base and J gave up 5 bases; unmatched junction bases: 5. CDR1 is LGHNA, CDR2 YNFKEQ, per germline.

The chain uses TRBV7-9 and TRBJ1-1; TRBD1 is a possible D gene (5 bases). The CDR3 consists of 13 residues. Trimming removed 11 bases at V and 2 bases at J, with 15 bases between. Germline CDR1 SEHNR, CDR2 FQNEAQ (reference sequence). CDR3 coding DNA: TGTGCCGCTCTGGCCGGGGGAAACACTGAAGCTTTCTTT. Translated, it gives CAALAGGNTEAFF.

This clone was seen only once. V and J are TRBV3-1 (or the pseudogene TRBV3-2) and TRBJ1-5, with D perhaps TRBD1 (6 bases). The CDR3 is made up of 15 amino acids. CDR1 is LGHDT and CDR2 is YNNKEL in the germline V gene (reference sequence). V lost 0 bases to trimming and J lost 7 bases, with 13 bases between them. This chain's CDR3 is CASSQDGGGGQPQHF. The CDR3 region has the DNA TGTGCCAGCAGCCAAGATGGGGGGGGCGGCCAGCCCCAGCATTTT.

The chain is built from TRBV5-3 and TRBJ2-7, with 15 nucleotides matching TRBD2. TRBV5-3 is an ORF for which the function is uncertain. The CDR3 contains 19 residues. The trim removed 4 bases at V and 0 bases at J, leaving 11 bases unmatched. CDR3 nucleotide sequence: TGTGCCAGAAGCACATCCGGGACTAGCGGGGGGCCTAGCTCCTACGAGCAGTACTTC. It translates to CARSTSGTSGGPSSYEQYF.

The chain links TRBV5-4 to TRBJ2-7; 8 bases are shared with TRBD1. V was clipped by 4 bases and J by 2 bases; unmatched bases: 5. CDR1 and CDR2 (germline): SGHNT, YYREEE (reference sequence). This CDR3 is built from 14 residues. The CDR3 coding sequence is TGTGCCAGCAGCCCGGACAGGGTTCCCTACGAGCAGTACTTC. As protein: CASSPDRVPYEQYF.

The chain carries TRBV5-6 and TRBJ1-6; the D gene is possibly TRBD1 (5 bases). The germline V gene has CDR1 SGHDT and CDR2 YYEEEE. Trimming pared 4 bases from V and 9 bases from J, leaving 17 bases between. The CDR3 totals 15 residues. The CDR3 DNA reads as TGTGCCAGCAGCGTACCGGGACTGAAGGCTTCACCCCTCCACTTT. Residues: CASSVPGLKASPLHF.